Below are 28 T cell receptor beta chains sequenced from a single sample in a study of metastatic and nonmetastatic thyroid tumors. TCRdb re-processed the PCR reads through MiXCR. The sample includes about 70,000 clones, more than 15% of them seen just once. Each patient came to thyroid surgery without any prior treatment (of any kind). The sample consisted of blood. Receptors originate from a female donor with papillary thyroid cancer or a benign thyroid nodule (not recorded which). Some clones in this sample may be carry-over from other donors' samples.

The sample holds many counts of this clone. The rearrangement uses TRBV7-9 and TRBJ1-1; TRBD1 is a possible D gene (5 bases). In germline, CDR1 is SEHNR, CDR2 FQNEAQ (reference sequence). Between the trimmed V and J ends, which lost 5 bases and 6 bases, there was a span of 16 bases. The CDR3 runs 14 residues. In DNA form, the CDR3 reads TGTGCCAGCAGCCTACAGGCAGCCTGGGCTGAAGCTTTCTTT. Translating gives CASSLQAAWAEAFF. Complete variable domain (other parts from reference TRBV7-9 and TRBJ1-1): DTGVSQNPRHKITKRGQNVTFRCDPISEHNRLYWYRQTLGQGPEFLTYFQNEAQLEKSRLLSDRFSAERPKGSFSTLEIQRTEQGDSAMYLCASSLQAAWAEAFFGQGTRLTVV.

This clone was counted ten times or more. The genes are TRBV28 and TRBJ2-3; the D call may be TRBD1 or TRBD2 (5 bases each). Germline CDR1 and CDR2: MDHEN and SYDVKM. V was cut by 3 bases and J by 8 bases, with 15 bases left in between. The length of the CDR3 is 14 residues. The CDR3 region is CASSFVLVGGTQYF. The CDR3, as DNA: TGTGCCAGCAGTTTTGTCCTCGTTGGGGGTACGCAGTATTTT.

J is TRBJ2-5 and V is TRBV9; TRBD2 might be the D (5 bases). The V and J ends lost 3 bases and 5 bases respectively, with 14 bases between them. CDR1 is SGDLS and CDR2 is YYNGEE in the germline V gene. The CDR3 is 14 residues long. Here the CDR3 reads CASSARTVRETQYF. For the CDR3, the DNA is TGTGCCAGCAGCGCCAGGACTGTGCGGGAGACCCAGTACTTC.

This chain links TRBV30 with TRBJ2-7; D is ambiguous. This CDR3 has 11 residues. V was shortened by 2 bases and J by 6 bases, with 8 bases between the two germline ends. Germline CDR1 reads GTSNPN; CDR2 reads SVGIG (reference sequence). The CDR3 bases are TGTGCCTGGAGTCTACGGCTCGAGCAGTACTTC. This translates into CAWSLRLEQYF.

This clone was counted ten times or more. The chain carries TRBV9 and TRBJ2-1; 7 nucleotides align to TRBD1. Per germline, CDR1 SGDLS and CDR2 YYNGEE. V gave up 3 bases and J gave up 7 bases; unmatched junction bases: 10. There are 15 residues in the CDR3. In DNA, the CDR3 is TGTGCCAGCAGCGGCCGGGTCTCCAGGGGGAATGAGCAGTTCTTC. This codes for CASSGRVSRGNEQFF.

This clone was counted only a few times. J is TRBJ1-1 and V is TRBV28; possibly TRBD1 for D (5 bases). Per the germline V gene, CDR1 is MDHEN and CDR2 is SYDVKM. CDR3 length equals 14 residues. V dropped 6 bases and J dropped 1 base, with 12 bases sitting between them. The CDR3 coding sequence is TGTGCCAGCAGGAAACAGGAATGGAACACTGAAGCTTTCTTT. This gives the protein CASRKQEWNTEAFF.

In this sample, this clone turned up many times. This CDR3 is CASRRPDGQGAGGYTF. CDR3 bases: TGTGCCAGCAGAAGACCCGACGGACAGGGGGCTGGGGGCTACACCTTC. J is TRBJ1-2 and V is TRBV6-1, with TRBD1 matching over 11 bases. The CDR3 length is 16 residues. The V segment lost 6 bases and the J segment 8 bases; nucleotides outside the gene matches: 14. In germline, CDR1 is MNHNS, CDR2 SASEGT.

This clone was detected many times. The chain couples TRBV6-1 to TRBJ2-7; TRBD1 aligns across 9 bases. CDR1 MNHNS and CDR2 SASEGT come from the germline V gene. There are 15 residues in the CDR3. V was pared by 1 base and J by 2 bases, with 3 bases of the junction left unmatched. The chain's CDR3 is CASSEETGGAYEQYF. DNA for the CDR3: TGTGCCAGCAGTGAAGAAACAGGGGGCGCCTACGAGCAGTACTTC.

There are a few counts of this clone. The chain recombines TRBV6-1 with TRBJ2-1; 9 bases agree with TRBD1. V lost 5 bases, J lost 9 bases, and 8 bases stayed unmatched. The CDR3 is 14 amino acids. Germline-derived CDR1 and CDR2 are MNHNS and SASEGT. CDR3 in DNA: TGTGCCAGCAGTACGGGACAGGGTGCGAGTGAGCAGTTCTTC. Its translation is CASSTGQGASEQFF.

This chain links TRBV7-8 with TRBJ2-7; 7 bases align to TRBD2. Looked up from germline, CDR1 is SGHVS and CDR2 is FQNEAQ. The CDR3 has 14 amino acids. J lost 5 bases, V lost 5 bases, and 9 bases had no gene match. The CDR3 protein is CASSPRTSSHEQYF. The CDR3 coding sequence is TGTGCCAGCAGCCCAAGGACTAGTAGTCACGAGCAGTACTTC.

This clone was counted a few times. This chain joins TRBV27 and TRBJ2-2; TRBD2 matches at 8 bases. V lost 5 bases and J lost 3; bases outside the gene matches: 5. This CDR3 is 15 amino acids long. CDR1 is MNHEY and CDR2 is SMNVEV in the germline V gene (reference sequence). CDR3: CASSETSAYTGELFF. CDR3 sequence (DNA): TGTGCCAGCAGTGAGACTAGCGCGTACACCGGGGAGCTGTTTTTT.

J is TRBJ2-1 and V is TRBV5-6, with a possible D match to TRBD1 (5 bases). Germline CDR1 SGHDT, CDR2 YYEEEE. V was pared by 1 base and J by 3 bases, with 20 bases between. This CDR3 has 18 amino acids. CDR3 residues: CASSLKVGAADLYNEQFF. In DNA, the CDR3 is TGTGCCAGCAGCTTGAAGGTAGGGGCGGCCGATCTCTACAATGAGCAGTTCTTC.

The chain joins TRBV19 to TRBJ2-7; D is perhaps TRBD1 (5 bases). The germline V gene encodes CDR1 LNHDA and CDR2 SQIVND (reference sequence). The CDR3 has 14 amino acids. The V end was cut by 5 bases, the J end by 6 bases, with 17 bases between. CDR3 region: CASSFGHLLPEQYF. The DNA of the CDR3 is TGTGCCAGTAGTTTCGGACACTTATTACCCGAGCAGTACTTC.

This clone was recorded at least ten times. The chain recombines TRBV3-1 with TRBJ2-6, with D uncertain. V was pared by 3 bases and J by 0 bases, with 15 bases between. This CDR3 comprises 18 residues. CDR1 and CDR2 (germline): LGHDT, YNNKEL (reference sequence). This chain's CDR3 is CASSHRQATYSGANVLTF. Written as DNA, the CDR3 is TGTGCCAGCAGCCACCGTCAGGCCACGTACTCTGGGGCCAACGTCCTGACTTTC.

This clone has only a few counts. The V call is TRBV7-8, the J call TRBJ2-5; TRBD1 agrees at 8 bases. Unmatched junction bases numbered 8, after V lost 1 base and J lost 4 bases. There are 16 residues in the CDR3. Germline V gene sequence: CDR1 SGHVS, CDR2 FQNEAQ. The CDR3 sequence is CASSLVDRGYGETQYF. CDR3 in DNA: TGTGCCAGCAGCTTAGTCGACAGGGGTTATGGAGAGACCCAGTACTTC.

CDR3 DNA: TGTGCCAGCAGCTTAGCCCTCGCAGCGAACACTGAAGCTTTCTTT. Encoded protein: CASSLALAANTEAFF. This chain joins TRBV7-9 and TRBJ1-1; D uncertain. CDR3 length equals 15 residues. CDR1 SEHNR and CDR2 FQNEAQ come from the germline V gene (reference sequence). V lost 0 bases to trimming and J lost 1 base, with 9 bases between them.

The V call is TRBV5-1, the J call TRBJ1-6; 9 nucleotides match TRBD1. Germline CDR1 reads SGHRS; CDR2 reads YFSETQ. The CDR3 is made up of 15 amino acids. J was trimmed by 8 bases and V by 6 bases; bases with no gene match: 9. CDR3 sequence reads: CASTLRTGVDSPLHF. CDR3 in DNA: TGCGCCAGCACGCTTAGGACAGGGGTGGATTCACCCCTCCACTTT.

Comments on this clone: Just one base apart from a much larger clone, this may be a read error. This chain connects TRBV7-9 to TRBJ2-4, with a weak D call TRBD2 (6 bases). Germline V gene sequence: CDR1 SEHNR, CDR2 FQNEAQ (reference sequence). The V end was cut by 5 bases, the J end by 7 bases, with 15 bases between. This CDR3 contains 14 residues. This CDR3 is CASSPGGDGNIQYF. As DNA, the CDR3 is TGTGCCAGCAGCCCAGGAGGGGATGGGAACATTCAGTACTTC.

To note about this clone: The junction departs from the called germline gene at one end, perhaps through a read error. The chain couples TRBV11-2 to TRBJ2-1; unclear D gene. This CDR3 has 15 amino acids. CDR1 and CDR2 (germline): SGHAT, FQNNGV. The CDR3 loop reads CASSLDRSSYNEQFF. CDR3 coding DNA: TGCGCCAGCAGCTTAGATCGAAGTAGCTACAATGAGCAGTTCTTC. The complete variable domain, with remaining parts taken from reference TRBV11-2 and TRBJ2-1, reads EAGVAQSPRYKIIEKRQSVAFWCNPISGHATLYWYQQILGQGPKLLIQFQNNGVVDDSQLPKDRFSAERLKGVDSTLKIQPAKLEDSAVYLCASSLDRSSYNEQFFGPGTRLTVL.

At least ten counts were recorded for this clone. This sequence joins TRBV20-1 and TRBJ2-7; 8 bases match TRBD2. Germline V gives CDR1 DFQATT, CDR2 SNEGSKA (reference sequence). The CDR3 contains 14 residues. The ends lost 6 bases at V and 3 bases at J; junction bases unmatched: 10. The DNA for the CDR3 is TGCAGTGCCCCGGGACTAGACGGGGGCTACGAGCAGTACTTC. It is translated as CSAPGLDGGYEQYF.

The chain is built from TRBV6-2 or TRBV6-3 and TRBJ1-5; TRBD1 is a possible D gene (6 bases). V was cut by 4 bases and J by 7 bases, with 14 bases left in between. This CDR3 spans 14 amino acids. CDR1 and CDR2 from the germline V gene are MNHEY and SVGEGT. This CDR3 reads CASSFRTAGQPQHF. DNA for the CDR3: TGTGCCAGCAGTTTTAGGACAGCGGGCCAGCCCCAGCATTTT.

This clone was seen repeatedly, ten times or more. V usage is TRBV9 and J usage is TRBJ2-3; 8 bases are shared with TRBD1. The germline V gene encodes CDR1 SGDLS and CDR2 YYNGEE. This CDR3 comprises 16 residues. J lost 4 bases, V lost 5 bases, and 12 bases had no gene match. The CDR3 loop reads CASRLPPRQGPDTQYF. The CDR3 DNA sequence: TGTGCCAGCAGACTCCCCCCACGACAGGGGCCAGATACGCAGTATTTT.

This clone was counted ten times or more. A much larger clone differs from this one at a single base, so this may be a read error. The limits of the CDR3 on the DNA are not certain, so only TCRdb's listed CDR3 is given. The chain recombines TRBV4-2 with TRBJ1-1; TRBD1 was called by the table and not checked on the DNA. The germline V gene has CDR1 LGHNA and CDR2 YNFKEQ. The CDR3 spans 17 residues, counting both ends. CDR3: CASSQDPWGQGATEASF.

This clone occurred many times. This rearrangement joins TRBV6-1 to TRBJ2-2; 9 bases agree with TRBD2. Trimming removed 1 base from V and 0 bases from J; junction bases left unmatched: 6. Germline lookup yields CDR1 MNHNS and CDR2 SASEGT. This CDR3 is 18 amino acids long. The CDR3 nucleotides read TGTGCCAGCAGTGAAGAGGTGGCTAGCGGGACGAACACCGGGGAGCTGTTTTTT. Translated, it gives CASSEEVASGTNTGELFF.

This clone was observed many times. The chain joins TRBV6-2 or TRBV6-3 to TRBJ1-1; 11 bases line up with TRBD1. The CDR3 extends over 14 amino acids. CDR1 is MNHEY, CDR2 SVGEGT, per germline. The V gene end was trimmed by 5 bases and the J gene end by 7 bases; junction bases not matched to a gene: 6. CDR3 protein: CASSGQGASIEAFF. In DNA form, the CDR3 reads TGTGCCAGCAGTGGACAGGGGGCCAGTATTGAAGCTTTCTTT.

The rearrangement links TRBV11-3 to TRBJ1-5, with 10 bases that match TRBD1. Losses at the gene ends were 5 bases for V and 1 base for J; bases not matched to a gene: 14. In germline, CDR1 is SGHNT, CDR2 YENEEA. This CDR3 spans 19 amino acids. The CDR3 here is CASSNETGGRSGSNQPQHF. The CDR3 DNA reads as TGTGCCAGCAGCAACGAGACAGGGGGCCGATCAGGGAGCAATCAGCCCCAGCATTTT.

This chain joins TRBV20-1 and TRBJ2-7; D gene unclear. Between the trimmed V and J ends, which lost 6 bases and 4 bases, there was a span of 10 bases. The V gene's germline CDR1 is DFQATT and CDR2 SNEGSKA (reference sequence). The CDR3 totals 11 residues. The CDR3 protein is CSATKKYEQYF. CDR3 in DNA: TGCAGTGCCACCAAGAAATACGAGCAGTACTTC.

This clone occurred many times. This rearrangement joins TRBV20-1 to TRBJ2-1; 10 nucleotides match TRBD2. In germline, CDR1 is DFQATT, CDR2 SNEGSKA (reference sequence). V lost 3 bases to trimming and J lost 10 bases; unmatched junction nucleotides: 12. The CDR3 has 15 amino acids. This CDR3 reads CSASDPSGGRSEQFF. In DNA, the CDR3 is TGCAGTGCTAGTGACCCTAGCGGGGGAAGGAGCGAGCAGTTCTTC.